The clone carrying this T cell receptor (beta chain) was counted only a few times. Antigen: not known. Participants, patients aged 18 to 65, had newly diagnosed hyperthyroidism with a duration under 2 months. This sample is drawn from a study of T cells in Graves' hyperthyroidism and ophthalmopathy. Study-wide results and limits: Within blood appeared most thyroid clonotypes that had expanded above 0.001.

TCR beta CDR3 regions were amplified from RNA transcripts. TCR CDR3 underwent first-round RT-PCR with the HTBI primer set. TCRdb independently ran MiXCR on the multiplex PCR reads; one entry per CDR3 protein. Seen here are a few hundred thousand distinct CDR3 sequences, approximately 15% observed once, and the top ten hold about 14%. CDR3 length: 13 amino acids. The germline gives CDR1 DFQATT, CDR2 SNEGSKA (reference sequence). V gave up 5 bases and J gave up 8 bases, with 16 bases separating them. Material for sequencing was blood. The TCR comes from a woman between 40 and 50 years old with Graves' hyperthyroidism. The gene calls are TRBV20-1 and TRBJ1-5, with a possible D match to TRBD1 (6 bases). The CDR3 DNA reads as TGCAGTGCTCTTCGACAGGAACAAGAGCCCCAGCATTTT. This codes for CSALRQEQEPQHF.